The sequence of this T cell receptor (beta chain) was determined in a study of identical twins. The study, taken as a whole, reports: Out-of-frame beta chain sequences displayed weaker excess sharing between twins.

No donor was unhealthy or non-Caucasian. In germline, CDR1 is LGHNA, CDR2 YNFKEQ. The CDR3 runs to 14 residues. Trimming cost V 1 base and J 4 bases; bases outside gene matches: 3. TCRdb re-derived calls from the 5' RACE reads in MiXCR, one entry per CDR3 protein. In the table there are 450,000 or so distinct CDR3 sequences, 13% to 15% of which are singletons. At least ten counts were recorded for this clonotype. What it binds is unknown. The same sample was also studied in work on yellow fever vaccine responses in identical twins.

The origin of this receptor is a young woman in good health. The specimen sequenced was CD4+ T cells sorted from blood. The V gene is TRBV4-2, the J gene TRBJ1-2; 7 bases are shared with TRBD1. The CDR3 region is CASSQGGQFYGYTF. The CDR3 bases are TGTGCCAGCAGCCAAGGGGGACAGTTCTATGGCTACACCTTC.